These 14 T cell receptor beta chains were sequenced from one sample in a study of CD8+ T cells in alopecia areata. On the basis of CD4, CD8alpha, NKG2D, NKG2ACE and other markers, pooled cutaneous lymph node cells were sorted. Extraction of RNA preceded its reverse transcription into cDNA, which served as the sequencing template. TCRdb's table, derived via immunoSEQ multiplex PCR, lists solely in-frame clones and lacks some. The sample contains 270,000 or so clones, none occurring once; 1.2% lies in the top ten. The source material was CD4+ T cells sorted from a lymph node. The receptor set was obtained from a C3H/HeJ mouse with alopecia areata. For the strain, the MHC haplotype given is H2-k.

As to this clone: Mouse gene names apply. CDR3: CASSSRQKNSDYTF. The part of the CDR3 DNA that was read is TGTGCCAGCAGTTCCCGACAGAAAAACTCC. V is TRBV19 and J is TRBJ1-2; D possibly corresponds to TRBD1 (5 bases). The read comes to an end 4 residues before the CDR3 does, leaving the germline J gene to fill in the end. This CDR3 comprises 14 residues. Germline lookup yields CDR1 FNHDT and CDR2 SITEND (reference sequence). V was cut by 4 bases and J by 1 base, with 11 bases left in between. Full variable domain (missing parts from reference TRBV19 and TRBJ1-2): GGIITQTPKFLIGQEGQKLTLKCQQNFNHDTMYWYRQDSGKGLRLIYYSITENDLQKGDLSEGYDASREKKSSFSLTVTSAQKNEMAVFLCASSSRQKNSDYTFGSGTRLLVI.

This clone was found a few times. Genes and germline come from the mouse. The observed sequence ends 4 residues before the CDR3 terminus, with the missing tail filled in from the germline J gene. The rearrangement joins TRBV13-1 to TRBJ2-4; D possibly corresponds to TRBD1 (6 bases). The V and J ends lost 1 base and 0 bases respectively, with 6 bases between them. CDR1 is NSHNY, CDR2 SYGAGN, per germline. This CDR3 has 14 residues. CDR3 bases read: TGTGCCAGCAGTGATACAGGGAGTCAAAAC. Its protein product is CASSDTGSQN. Given in full, the CDR3 is CASSDTGSQNTLYF.

This clone has just a few counts. The gene names given are mouse names. The read ends 4 residues shy of where the CDR3 ends; the end is completed using the germline J gene. This specimen includes other DNA sequences encoding the same CDR3. The V gene is TRBV5, the J gene TRBJ2-1; possibly TRBD1 for D (5 bases). The germline V gene has CDR1 LGHNA and CDR2 YNLKQL (reference sequence). CDR3 length: 13 amino acids. Trimming pared 0 bases from V and 5 bases from J, leaving 5 bases between. The CDR3 is CASSQEGDAEQFF. Incomplete CDR3 DNA: TGTGCCAGCAGCCAAGAAGGGGATGCT.

Comment on this clone: Mouse gene names apply. The sequenced fragment ends 4 residues before the CDR3 boundary, so the rest is inferred from the germline J gene. This chain uses TRBV1 with TRBJ1-2, with D uncertain. Germline lookup yields CDR1 NSQYPW and CDR2 LRSPGD (reference sequence). The CDR3 loop spans 13 amino acids. Trimming stripped 3 bases from V and 1 base from J, with 6 bases between. CDR3: CTCSATQNSDYTF. CDR3 bases read: TGCACCTGCAGTGCGACACAAAACTCC.

Only a few counts were recorded for this clone. Mouse germline and gene names are used. The read finishes 4 residues shy of the CDR3 end, and the germline J gene is used to complete it. This chain joins TRBV19 and TRBJ2-1; TRBD2 matches at 12 bases. Germline trimming cut 4 bases from V and 3 bases from J; bases unmatched to any gene: 2. This CDR3 is 15 amino acids long. Germline lookup yields CDR1 FNHDT and CDR2 SITEND (reference sequence). Here the CDR3 reads CASSGTGGFYAEQFF. CDR3 bases read: TGTGCCAGCAGTGGGACTGGGGGGTTCTATGCT.

There are a few counts of this clone. All gene names here are mouse names. The read falls 4 residues short of the CDR3 end, and the missing part is taken from the germline J gene. The gene calls are TRBV13-1 and TRBJ2-3, with 9 positions matching TRBD2. V lost 2 bases and J lost 0; bases outside the gene matches: 4. This CDR3 comprises 16 residues. CDR1 NSHNY and CDR2 SYGAGN come from the germline V gene. The sequenced CDR3 bases are TGTGCCAGCAGTGAACCCGACTGGGGGAGTGCAGAA. It is translated as CASSEPDWGSAE. The full CDR3 sequence reads CASSEPDWGSAETLYF.

Worth noting for this clone: Gene names refer to mouse genes. The read ends 4 residues early relative to the CDR3; the germline J gene fills the gap. Additional DNA sequences in this sample encode the identical CDR3. The chain has TRBV19 and TRBJ2-5; D unresolved. Germline loops: CDR1 FNHDT, CDR2 SITEND (reference sequence). The CDR3 sequence is 15 residues long. V dropped 2 bases and J dropped 0 bases, with 10 bases sitting between them. CDR3 in amino acids: CASSIPGLNQDTQYF. The CDR3 DNA, read in part, is TGTGCCAGCAGTATTCCTGGCCTTAACCAAGAC. The whole variable domain, remainder taken from reference TRBV19 and TRBJ2-5, is GGIITQTPKFLIGQEGQKLTLKCQQNFNHDTMYWYRQDSGKGLRLIYYSITENDLQKGDLSEGYDASREKKSSFSLTVTSAQKNEMAVFLCASSIPGLNQDTQYFGPGTRLLVL.

In this sample, this clone turned up a few times. Gene names and germline refer to mouse. The CDR3 end lies 4 residues beyond the end of the read and is filled in from the germline J gene. The V gene is TRBV13-2, the J gene TRBJ2-3, with D perhaps matching TRBD1 (5 bases). The CDR3 consists of 15 residues. V dropped 5 bases and J dropped 1 base, with 14 bases sitting between them. CDR1 and CDR2 from the germline V gene are NNHNN and SYGAGS (reference sequence). Incomplete CDR3 DNA: TGTGCCAGCGGAGACCCCAGGGAGGGTGCAGAA. Its protein is CASGDPREGAE. The entire CDR3 sequence reads CASGDPREGAETLYF.

As regards this clone: Here the gene names and germline are mouse. CDR3 sequence: CASSKTGGNNSPLYF. The DNA read from the CDR3 is TGTGCCAGCAGCAAGACAGGGGGAAATAATTCGCCC. V is TRBV19 and J is TRBJ1-6; 9 bases align to TRBD1. The CDR3 extends 3 residues past the end of the read, so its final part is completed from the germline J gene. TRBJ1-6 carries the ORF label, with uncertain function. CDR3 size: 15 residues. The V gene's germline CDR1 is FNHDT and CDR2 SITEND (reference sequence). After removal of 5 bases from V and 5 bases from J, the junction contained 5 bases not matched to a gene.

This clone was seen only a few times. The gene names here belong to mouse. Read data end 4 residues before the CDR3 end; the end is taken from the germline J gene. V is TRBV13-1 and J is TRBJ2-3, with 9 bases lining up with TRBD2. The germline CDR1 and CDR2 sequences are NSHNY and SYGAGN. This CDR3 contains 16 residues. V dropped 0 bases and J dropped 1; count of bases not matched to a gene: 3. The sequenced part of the CDR3 DNA is TGTGCCAGCAGTGATGGGAGGGACTGGGGTGCAGAA. Its protein is CASSDGRDWGAE. The full CDR3 sequence reads CASSDGRDWGAETLYF.

This clone was detected ten times or more. Mouse names are used for the genes. The sequence runs out 4 residues before the end of the CDR3; the remainder is reconstructed from the germline J gene. The same CDR3 also results from other DNA sequences found in this sample. The chain couples TRBV17 to TRBJ2-7; the match to TRBD2 covers 7 bases. Losses at the gene ends were 2 bases for V and 0 bases for J; bases not matched to a gene: 1. Germline V lookup: CDR1 MNHDT, CDR2 YYDKIL. The CDR3 totals 14 residues. Incomplete CDR3 DNA: TGTGCTAGCAGTAGACTGGGGGTCTCCTAT. It codes for CASSRLGVSY. The CDR3 reads in full as CASSRLGVSYEQYF.

Regarding this clone: The genes and germline here are from mouse. The read is 4 residues too short to cover the CDR3 end, so that end is filled in from the germline J gene. V usage is TRBV19 and J usage is TRBJ2-3, with TRBD1 matching over 9 bases. The CDR3 consists of 16 residues. CDR1 is FNHDT and CDR2 is SITEND in the germline V gene (reference sequence). V trimming: 4 bases; J trimming: 0 bases; junction bases outside the gene matches: 6. The CDR3 sequence is CASSPTGTGSAETLYF. CDR3 DNA (partial): TGTGCCAGCAGTCCCACCGGGACAGGGAGTGCAGAA.

On this clone: The genes are named according to mouse. The read comes to an end 4 residues before the CDR3 does, leaving the germline J gene to fill in the end. The sample carries other DNA sequences with the same CDR3. The chain is built from TRBV1 and TRBJ2-5, with 12 nucleotides matching TRBD1. Per the germline V gene, CDR1 is NSQYPW and CDR2 is LRSPGD (reference sequence). This CDR3 has 15 residues. Partial CDR3 DNA: TGCACCTGCAGTGCGGGGACAGGGGGCGCGGAC. Residues: CTCSAGTGGAD. The CDR3, in full, reads CTCSAGTGGADTQYF.

About this clone: Gene labels here are mouse ones. The sequenced fragment ends 4 residues before the CDR3 boundary, so the rest is inferred from the germline J gene. The rearrangement links TRBV5 to TRBJ2-1; perhaps TRBD1 as D (5 bases). The CDR3 has 14 amino acids. V lost 4 bases and J lost 1, with 8 bases in between. Germline CDR1 LGHNA, CDR2 YNLKQL (reference sequence). CDR3 bases read: TGTGCCAGCAGCCCCCGACAGAACTATGCT. Residues: CASSPRQNYA. The whole CDR3 region reads CASSPRQNYAEQFF.